The sequence of this TCR beta chain was determined in a study of T cell repertoires in cytomegalovirus infection. Across the study: An indication of both CMV infection and matching HLA type came from public TCR beta signatures.

TCRdb reprocessed the reads via MiXCR and lists one record per CDR3 protein. The data contain about 700,000 distinct CDR3 sequences, around 32% of them seen just once; the ten biggest clones take up 18%. The study, taken as a whole, reports: It was HLA-C-restricted CMV-specific TCR beta clonotypes that dominated the response ex vivo. Frequencies of public TCR beta families were cumulated, and this identified carriers of CMV plus the relevant HLA.

This clonotype was counted ten times or more. The target antigen is unknown. Trimming cost V 5 bases and J 2 bases; bases outside gene matches: 8. The CDR3 contains 17 residues. Germline loops: CDR1 SGHTA, CDR2 FQGNSA. The V call is TRBV7-2, the J call TRBJ1-6, with 8 bases matching TRBD1. This clonotype was sampled from a human donor in good health (CMV status not recorded). Some clones in this sample may be carry-over from other donors' samples. Source: cultured PBMCs, taken from culture after CMV antigen stimulation. The DNA for the CDR3 is TGTGCCAGCAGCACGGGACAGGACTACACCTATAATTCACCCCTCCACTTT. This translates into CASSTGQDYTYNSPLHF.